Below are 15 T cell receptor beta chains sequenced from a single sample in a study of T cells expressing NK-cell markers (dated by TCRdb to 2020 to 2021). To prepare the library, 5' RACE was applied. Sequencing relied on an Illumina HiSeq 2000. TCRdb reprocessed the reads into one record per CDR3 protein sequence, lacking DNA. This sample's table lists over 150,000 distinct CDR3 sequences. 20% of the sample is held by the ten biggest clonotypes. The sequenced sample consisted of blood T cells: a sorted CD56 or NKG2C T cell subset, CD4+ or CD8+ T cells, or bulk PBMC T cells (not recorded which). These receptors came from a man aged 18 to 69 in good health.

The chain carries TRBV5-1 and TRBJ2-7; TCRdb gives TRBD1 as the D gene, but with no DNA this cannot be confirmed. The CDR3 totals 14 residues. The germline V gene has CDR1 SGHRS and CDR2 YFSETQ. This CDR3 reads CASRGETASYEQYF.

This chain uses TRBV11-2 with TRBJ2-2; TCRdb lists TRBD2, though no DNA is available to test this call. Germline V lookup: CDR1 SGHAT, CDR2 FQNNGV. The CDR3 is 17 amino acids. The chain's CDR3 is CASSLPVGEDNTGELFF.

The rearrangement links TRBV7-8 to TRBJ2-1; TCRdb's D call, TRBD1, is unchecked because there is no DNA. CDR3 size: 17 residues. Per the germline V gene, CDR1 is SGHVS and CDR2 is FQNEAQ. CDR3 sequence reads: CASSRKTQGRSRNEQFF.

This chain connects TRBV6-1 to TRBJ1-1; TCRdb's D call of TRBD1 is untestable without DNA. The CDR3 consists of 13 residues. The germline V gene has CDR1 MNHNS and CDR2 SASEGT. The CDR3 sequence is CASTPGEGTEAFF.

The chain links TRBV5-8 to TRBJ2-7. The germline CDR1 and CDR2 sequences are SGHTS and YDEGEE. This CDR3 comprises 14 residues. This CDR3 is CASSFMGTSYEQYF.

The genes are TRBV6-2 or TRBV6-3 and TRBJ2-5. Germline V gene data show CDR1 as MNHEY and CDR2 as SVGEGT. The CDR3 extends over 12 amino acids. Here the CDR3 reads CASSGLQETQYF.

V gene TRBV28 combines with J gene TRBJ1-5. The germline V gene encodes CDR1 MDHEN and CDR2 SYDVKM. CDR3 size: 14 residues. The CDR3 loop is CASSLLGLNQPQHF.

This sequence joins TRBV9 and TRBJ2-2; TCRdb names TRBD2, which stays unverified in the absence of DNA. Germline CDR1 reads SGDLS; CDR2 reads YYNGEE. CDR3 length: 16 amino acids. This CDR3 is CASSIVAGGITGELFF.

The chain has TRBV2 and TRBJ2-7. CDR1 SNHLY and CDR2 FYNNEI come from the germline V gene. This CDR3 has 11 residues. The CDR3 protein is CASGTKSEQYF.

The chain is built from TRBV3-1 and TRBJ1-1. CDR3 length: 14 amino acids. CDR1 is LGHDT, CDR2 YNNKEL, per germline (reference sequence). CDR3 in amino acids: CASSQPVENTEAFF.

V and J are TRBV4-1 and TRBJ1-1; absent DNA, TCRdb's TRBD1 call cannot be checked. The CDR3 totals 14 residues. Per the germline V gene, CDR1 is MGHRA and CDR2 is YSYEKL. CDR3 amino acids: CASSQEGENTEAFF.

The CDR3 region is CASSGSIGDSYNEQFF. The rearrangement uses TRBV9 and TRBJ2-1. This CDR3 has 16 residues. The germline V gene encodes CDR1 SGDLS and CDR2 YYNGEE.

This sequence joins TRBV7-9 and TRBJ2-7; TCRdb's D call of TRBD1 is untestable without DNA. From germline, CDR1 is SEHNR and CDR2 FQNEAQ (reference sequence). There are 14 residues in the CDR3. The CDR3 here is CASSPGDRDYEQYF.

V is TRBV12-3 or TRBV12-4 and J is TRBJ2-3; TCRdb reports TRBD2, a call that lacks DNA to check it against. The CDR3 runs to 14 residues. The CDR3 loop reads CASSGGVFPDTQYF.

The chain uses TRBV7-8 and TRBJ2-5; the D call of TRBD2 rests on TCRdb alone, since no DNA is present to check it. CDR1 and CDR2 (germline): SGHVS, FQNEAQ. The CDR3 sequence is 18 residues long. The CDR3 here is CASSLVFELAGERETQYF.